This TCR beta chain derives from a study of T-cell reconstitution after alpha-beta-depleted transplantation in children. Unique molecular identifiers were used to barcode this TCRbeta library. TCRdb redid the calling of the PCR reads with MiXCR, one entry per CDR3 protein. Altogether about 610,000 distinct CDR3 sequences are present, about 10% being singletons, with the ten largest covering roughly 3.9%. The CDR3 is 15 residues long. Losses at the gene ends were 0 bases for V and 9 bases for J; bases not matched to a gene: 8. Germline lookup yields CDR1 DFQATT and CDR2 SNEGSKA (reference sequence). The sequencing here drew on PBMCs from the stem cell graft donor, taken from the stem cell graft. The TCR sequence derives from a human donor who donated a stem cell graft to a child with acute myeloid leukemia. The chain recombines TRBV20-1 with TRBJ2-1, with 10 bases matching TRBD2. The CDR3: CSARDRASGSPEQFF. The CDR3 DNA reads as TGCAGTGCTAGAGATAGGGCTAGCGGGAGTCCTGAGCAGTTCTTC.